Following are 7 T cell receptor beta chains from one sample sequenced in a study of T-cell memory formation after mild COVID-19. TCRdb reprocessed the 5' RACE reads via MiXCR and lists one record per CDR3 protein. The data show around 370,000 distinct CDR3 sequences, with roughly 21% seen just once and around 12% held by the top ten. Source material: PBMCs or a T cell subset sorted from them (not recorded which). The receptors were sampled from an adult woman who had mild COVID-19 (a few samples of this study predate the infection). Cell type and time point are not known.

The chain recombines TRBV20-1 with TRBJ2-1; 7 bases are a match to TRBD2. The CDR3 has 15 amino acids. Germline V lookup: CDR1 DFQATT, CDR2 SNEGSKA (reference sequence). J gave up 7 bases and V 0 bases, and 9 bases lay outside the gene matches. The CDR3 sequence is CSARDPTSPVNEQFF. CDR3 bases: TGCAGTGCTAGAGATCCGACTAGCCCGGTGAATGAGCAGTTCTTC.

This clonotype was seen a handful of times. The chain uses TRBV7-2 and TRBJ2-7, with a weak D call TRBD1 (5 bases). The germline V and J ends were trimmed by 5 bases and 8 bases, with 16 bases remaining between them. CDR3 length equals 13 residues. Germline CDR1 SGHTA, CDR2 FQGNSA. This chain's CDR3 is CASSPRGTPKQYF. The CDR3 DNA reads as TGTGCCAGCAGCCCAAGGGGTACCCCCAAGCAGTACTTC.

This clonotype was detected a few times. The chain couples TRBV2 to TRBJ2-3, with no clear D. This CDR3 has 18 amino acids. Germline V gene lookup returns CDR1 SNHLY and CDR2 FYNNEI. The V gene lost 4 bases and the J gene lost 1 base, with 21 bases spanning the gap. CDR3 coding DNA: TGTGCCAGCAGTGTTGGAAACCCGCTAGTAGATGGCACAGATACGCAGTATTTT. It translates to CASSVGNPLVDGTDTQYF. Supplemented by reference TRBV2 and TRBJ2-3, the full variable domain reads EPEVTQTPSHQVTQMGQEVILRCVPISNHLYFYWYRQILGQKVEFLVSFYNNEISEKSEIFDDQFSVERPDGSNFTLKIRSTKLEDSAMYFCASSVGNPLVDGTDTQYFGPGTRLTVL.

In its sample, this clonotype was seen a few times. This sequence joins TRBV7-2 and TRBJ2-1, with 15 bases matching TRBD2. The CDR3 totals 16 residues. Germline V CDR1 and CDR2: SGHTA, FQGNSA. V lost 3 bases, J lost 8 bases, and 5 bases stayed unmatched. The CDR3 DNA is TGTGCCAGCAGCTTCGGACTAGCGGGAGGGGAGGATGAGCAGTTCTTC. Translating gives CASSFGLAGGEDEQFF.

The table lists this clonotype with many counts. The CDR3: CASSERTGPKNEQYF. The DNA for the CDR3 is TGTGCCAGCAGTGAGCGGACAGGACCCAAAAACGAGCAGTACTTC. V usage is TRBV25-1 and J usage is TRBJ2-7, with 7 bases lining up with TRBD1. J was trimmed by 5 bases and V by 3 bases; bases with no gene match: 10. CDR3 length: 15 amino acids. Germline CDR1 is MGHDK and CDR2 is SYGVNS.

CDR3 residues: CASSSTGYHEKLFF. The CDR3 DNA is TGTGCCAGCAGTTCGACAGGATATCATGAAAAACTGTTTTTT. The chain joins TRBV6-2 or TRBV6-3 to TRBJ1-4; tentative D call: TRBD1 (6 bases). Germline V gene sequence: CDR1 MNHEY, CDR2 SVGEGT. V shed 4 bases and J shed 6 bases, with 12 bases lying between them. This CDR3 spans 14 amino acids.

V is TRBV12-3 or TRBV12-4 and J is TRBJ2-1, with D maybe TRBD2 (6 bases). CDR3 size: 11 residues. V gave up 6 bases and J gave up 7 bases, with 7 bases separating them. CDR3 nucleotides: TGTGCCAGCAGCGGGAGTAATGAGCAGTTCTTC. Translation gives CASSGSNEQFF.